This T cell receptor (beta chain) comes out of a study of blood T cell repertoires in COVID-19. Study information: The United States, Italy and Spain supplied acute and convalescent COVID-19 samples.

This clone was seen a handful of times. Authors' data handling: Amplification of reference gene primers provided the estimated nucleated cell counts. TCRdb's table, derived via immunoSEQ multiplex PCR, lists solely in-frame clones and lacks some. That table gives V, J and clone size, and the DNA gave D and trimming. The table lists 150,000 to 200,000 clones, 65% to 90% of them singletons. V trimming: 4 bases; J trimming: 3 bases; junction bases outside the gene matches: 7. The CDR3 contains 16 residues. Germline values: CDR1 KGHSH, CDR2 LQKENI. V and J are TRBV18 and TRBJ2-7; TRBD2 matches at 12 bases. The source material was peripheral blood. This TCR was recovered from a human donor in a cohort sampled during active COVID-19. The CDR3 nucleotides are TGTGCCAGCTCACTACAGACTAGCGGGGGCCTCTACGAGCAGTACTTC. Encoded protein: CASSLQTSGGLYEQYF.